This record looks at one T cell receptor beta chain sequence and its context. CDR3 length: 16 residues. Trimming left V 5 bases short and J 2 bases short, with 19 bases between. Germline CDR1 reads LNHDA; CDR2 reads SQIVND (reference sequence). As originally analysed: Reference gene primers were amplified, and this amplification served to estimate nucleated cell counts. Measured with immunoSEQ multiplex PCR; TCRdb has only the in-frame clones, and not every one. V and J calls and clone size are copied from that table; D and trimming were computed from the DNA. The sample carries tens of thousands of clones, 89% recorded once. This sample stems from a study of blood T cell repertoires in COVID-19. Across the whole study: Specimens from acute and convalescent COVID-19 originated in the United States, Italy and Spain. From T cells, B-cell-depleted T cells, or PBMCs came the material, which was cDNA or gDNA.

The chain joins TRBV19 to TRBJ2-7, with D hard to call. Sequencing input: peripheral blood. The receptor was derived from a woman aged 50 to 60 with active COVID-19. This CDR3 is CASSPHHPGLAYEQYF. In nucleotides, the CDR3 is TGTGCCAGTAGTCCCCATCACCCAGGTTTAGCCTACGAGCAGTACTTC.